These 19 T cell receptor beta chains share one sample of origin, sequenced in a study of low-dose radiotherapy and immunotherapy resistance in tumors. This sample's time point: after trial treatment. Treatment defined: LDRT plus nivolumab, ipilimumab, low-dose cyclophosphamide and aspirin (RACIN trial). TRAV and TRBV primers primed cDNA for both TCRalpha and TCRbeta. It was with a constant-region primer and a V-primer adapter that TCRs were amplified over approximately 18 PCR cycles. Each CDR3 protein is one row after TCRdb ran MiXCR on the reads. The sample carries about 84,000 distinct CDR3 sequences, less than 20% recorded once. Sequenced here: PBMCs, sampled after low-dose radiotherapy plus immunotherapy. The receptor source for this set is a male donor with prostate cancer.

This clonotype was counted ten times or more. J is TRBJ1-5 and V is TRBV30; D possibly corresponds to TRBD1 (6 bases). The CDR3 length is 16 residues. Trimming removed 0 bases from V and 3 bases from J, with 15 bases in between. The germline V gene encodes CDR1 GTSNPN and CDR2 SVGIG (reference sequence). The CDR3 coding sequence is TGTGCCTGGAGTGTACGGCAGGGGAGGGTCAATCAGCCCCAGCATTTT. Protein product: CAWSVRQGRVNQPQHF.

In this sample, this clonotype turned up many times. The chain recombines TRBV4-1 with TRBJ2-2, with a tentative D call TRBD1 (5 bases). Trimming took 1 base from V and 5 from J, leaving 11 bases between them. The length of the CDR3 is 15 residues. The germline V gene encodes CDR1 MGHRA and CDR2 YSYEKL. In DNA, the CDR3 is TGCGCCAGCAGCCAAGCCAGGGTGTGGACCGGGGAGCTGTTTTTT. This encodes CASSQARVWTGELFF.

This clonotype was found many times. V is TRBV28 and J is TRBJ2-7; D not resolved. There are 13 residues in the CDR3. V dropped 3 bases and J dropped 5 bases, with 11 bases sitting between them. Germline V CDR1 and CDR2: MDHEN, SYDVKM. CDR3 protein: CASSFPPVDEQYF. The CDR3 DNA is TGTGCCAGCAGTTTTCCCCCTGTGGACGAGCAGTACTTC. Filled out from reference TRBV28 and TRBJ2-7, the complete variable domain reads DVKVTQSSRYLVKRTGEKVFLECVQDMDHENMFWYRQDPGLGLRLIYFSYDVKMKEKGDIPEGYSVSREKKERFSLILESASTNQTSMYLCASSFPPVDEQYFGPGTRLTVT.

This clonotype came up many times. The chain uses TRBV21-1 and TRBJ1-1. TRBV21-1 is a recognized pseudogene. This CDR3 comprises 13 residues. The CDR3 sequence is CASSHLLDPEAFF. As DNA, the CDR3 is TGTGCCAGCAGCCACCTTCTCGACCCTGAAGCTTTCTTT.

This chain uses TRBV29-1 with TRBJ2-7; a possible D gene is TRBD2 (5 bases). Germline V lookup: CDR1 SQVTM, CDR2 ANQGSEA. Deletions cut 6 bases from V and 6 bases from J, with 12 bases between. This CDR3 has 11 amino acids. The CDR3 region is CSVETSGEQYF. CDR3 DNA sequence: TGCAGCGTAGAAACTAGTGGCGAGCAGTACTTC.

V is TRBV6-5 and J is TRBJ1-1; D is unresolved. Germline V gene sequence: CDR1 MNHEY, CDR2 SVGAGI. The CDR3 is made up of 12 amino acids. CDR3 region: CVRFSVNTEAFF. The CDR3 coding sequence is TGTGTCCGCTTTTCGGTGAACACTGAAGCTTTCTTT.

This clonotype was observed at least ten times. This chain joins TRBV28 and TRBJ2-1; 11 nucleotides match TRBD2. V dropped 7 bases and J dropped 5; count of bases not matched to a gene: 7. Germline loops: CDR1 MDHEN, CDR2 SYDVKM. The CDR3 consists of 15 residues. CDR3 DNA sequence: TGTGCCAGCACCCTTCTAGCGGGAGGTAACAATGAGCAGTTCTTC. Translating gives CASTLLAGGNNEQFF.

This clonotype was seen repeatedly, ten times or more. The chain employs TRBV6-5 and TRBJ2-7; weak D call: TRBD2 (6 bases). The CDR3 runs 17 residues. With 0 bases removed from V and 3 bases from J, the gap between germline ends came to 18 bases. Germline lookup yields CDR1 MNHEY and CDR2 SVGAGI. In nucleotides, the CDR3 is TGTGCCAGCAGTTACTCGGTTTTGGGAGGAGAAATCTACGAGCAGTACTTC. Encoded protein: CASSYSVLGGEIYEQYF.

The chain joins TRBV7-3 to TRBJ2-1, with 11 bases that match TRBD2. Trimming took 5 bases from V and 5 from J; bases not matched to a gene: 8. CDR3 length: 16 amino acids. Germline loops: CDR1 SGHTA, CDR2 FQGTGA. As DNA, the CDR3 is TGTGCCAGCAGCGCACTTCCGGGACTAGCGGACAATGAGCAGTTCTTC. Protein: CASSALPGLADNEQFF.

This clonotype was observed many times. V and J are TRBV28 and TRBJ2-1; 7 bases match TRBD1. CDR3 size: 15 residues. Germline-derived CDR1 and CDR2 are MDHEN and SYDVKM. Germline trimming cut 3 bases from V and 5 bases from J; bases unmatched to any gene: 7. The CDR3 bases are TGTGCCAGCAGTTTCCATAGGACAGGCAACAATGAGCAGTTCTTC. Translating it yields CASSFHRTGNNEQFF. Full variable domain (remainder filled in from reference TRBV28 and TRBJ2-1): DVKVTQSSRYLVKRTGEKVFLECVQDMDHENMFWYRQDPGLGLRLIYFSYDVKMKEKGDIPEGYSVSREKKERFSLILESASTNQTSMYLCASSFHRTGNNEQFFGPGTRLTVL.

This clonotype was picked up many times. This chain joins TRBV6-5 and TRBJ2-1; TRBD2 aligns across 7 bases. V shed 8 bases, J shed 7 bases, and the junction held 2 bases outside the gene matches. There are 11 residues in the CDR3. Germline V gene lookup returns CDR1 MNHEY and CDR2 SVGAGI. CDR3 in DNA: TGTGCCAGCTCCGGGGGGAATGAGCAGTTCTTC. It translates to CASSGGNEQFF.

This clonotype came up many times. The rearrangement uses TRBV29-1 and TRBJ2-7; 14 nucleotides align to TRBD2. The CDR3 loop spans 15 amino acids. V lost 6 bases and J lost 0; bases outside the gene matches: 4. From germline, CDR1 is SQVTM and CDR2 ANQGSEA. CDR3 sequence reads: CSVWTSGRSSYEQYF. The CDR3 bases are TGCAGCGTCTGGACTAGCGGGAGGAGCTCCTACGAGCAGTACTTC.

This clonotype was detected ten times or more. V gene TRBV2 combines with J gene TRBJ1-6; tentative D call: TRBD1 (5 bases). The CDR3 is 13 residues long. Per germline, CDR1 SNHLY and CDR2 FYNNEI. Trimming shortened V by 7 bases and J by 6 bases, and 10 bases separated the two germline ends. CDR3: CASNQGFNSPLHF. The CDR3 DNA sequence: TGTGCCAGCAATCAGGGATTTAATTCACCCCTCCACTTT.

CDR3 sequence reads: CASSPGTGTEAFF. The CDR3 region has the DNA TGTGCCAGTTCCCCGGGGACGGGCACTGAAGCTTTCTTT. The chain carries TRBV19 and TRBJ1-1; TRBD1 is a possible D gene (5 bases). The CDR3 is 13 amino acids. CDR1 is LNHDA, CDR2 SQIVND, per germline (reference sequence). V dropped 8 bases and J dropped 4 bases, with 14 bases sitting between them.

This clonotype was found many times. The J gene is TRBJ2-7, the V gene TRBV12-3 or TRBV12-4; no definite D call. The germline V and J ends were trimmed by 5 bases and 3 bases, with 5 bases remaining between them. There are 11 residues in the CDR3. The CDR3 reads CASSNVYEQYF. The CDR3 nucleotides are TGTGCCAGCAGTAACGTCTACGAGCAGTACTTC.

This clonotype was picked up many times. At one end, the junction sequence differs from germline, possibly due to a read error. The rearrangement joins TRBV13 to TRBJ1-3; D unresolved. The CDR3 sequence is 14 residues long. From germline, CDR1 is PRHDT and CDR2 FYEKMQ (reference sequence). The CDR3 nucleotides are TGTGCCAGCAGCCTAGGAGTGGGGGGAAACACCATATATTTT. This translates into CASSLGVGGNTIYF.

The table lists this clonotype with many counts. The V gene is TRBV30, the J gene TRBJ2-5, with D tentatively TRBD2 (6 bases). Germline values: CDR1 GTSNPN, CDR2 SVGIG (reference sequence). Trimming took off 4 bases at V and 1 base at J, with 10 bases between the two ends. The CDR3 spans 13 residues. The CDR3 sequence is CAWNWRGQETQYF. The DNA for the CDR3 is TGTGCCTGGAACTGGAGGGGCCAAGAGACCCAGTACTTC.

This clonotype was recorded many times. The rearrangement uses TRBV25-1 and TRBJ1-2; 9 nucleotides agree with TRBD1. CDR3 size: 13 residues. Trimming at V came to 10 bases and at J to 4 bases, leaving 7 bases not matched to a gene. Germline CDR1 reads MGHDK; CDR2 reads SYGVNS. This chain's CDR3 is CATVGQGLYGYTF. For the CDR3, the DNA is TGTGCCACCGTAGGACAGGGGCTCTATGGCTACACCTTC.

Ten or more counts support this clonotype. The CDR3 protein is CSVRTVTQETQYF. The CDR3 bases are TGCAGCGTTAGGACAGTGACCCAAGAGACCCAGTACTTC. The V and J genes are TRBV29-1 and TRBJ2-5; the D gene is possibly TRBD1 (6 bases). Germline CDR1 and CDR2: SQVTM and ANQGSEA. Trimming took off 5 bases at V and 1 base at J, with 11 bases between the two ends. There are 13 residues in the CDR3. Filled out from reference TRBV29-1 and TRBJ2-5, the complete variable domain reads SAVISQKPSRDICQRGTSLTIQCQVDSQVTMMFWYRQQPGQSLTLIATANQGSEATYESGFVIDKFPISRPNLTFSTLTVSNMSPEDSSIYLCSVRTVTQETQYFGPGTRLLVL.